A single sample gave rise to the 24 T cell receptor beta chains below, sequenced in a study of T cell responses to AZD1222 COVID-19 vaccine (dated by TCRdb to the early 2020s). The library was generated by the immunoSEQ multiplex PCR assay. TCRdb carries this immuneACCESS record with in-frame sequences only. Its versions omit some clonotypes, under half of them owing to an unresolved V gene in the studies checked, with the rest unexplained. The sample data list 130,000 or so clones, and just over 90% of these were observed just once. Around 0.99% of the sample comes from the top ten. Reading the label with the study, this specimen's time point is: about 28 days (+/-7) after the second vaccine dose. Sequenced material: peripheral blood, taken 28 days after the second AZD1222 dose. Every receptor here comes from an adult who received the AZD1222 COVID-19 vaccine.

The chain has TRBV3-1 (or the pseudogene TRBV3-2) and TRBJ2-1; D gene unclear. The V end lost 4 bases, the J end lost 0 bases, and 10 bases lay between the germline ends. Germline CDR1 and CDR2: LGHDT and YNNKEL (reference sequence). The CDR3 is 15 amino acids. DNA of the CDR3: TGTGCCAGCAGCCTTCGCCAGAGCTCCTACAATGAGCAGTTCTTC. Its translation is CASSLRQSSYNEQFF.

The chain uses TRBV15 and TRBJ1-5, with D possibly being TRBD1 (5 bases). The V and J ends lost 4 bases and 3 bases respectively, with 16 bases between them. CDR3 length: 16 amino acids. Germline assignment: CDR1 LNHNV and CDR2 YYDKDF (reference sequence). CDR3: CATSKAGGIINQPQHF. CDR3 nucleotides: TGTGCCACCAGCAAAGCCGGGGGGATCATCAATCAGCCCCAGCATTTT. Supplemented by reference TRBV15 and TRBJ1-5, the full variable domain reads DAMVIQNPRYQVTQFGKPVTLSCSQTLNHNVMYWYQQKSSQAPKLLFHYYDKDFNNEADTPDNFQSRRPNTSFCFLDIRSPGLGDTAMYLCATSKAGGIINQPQHFGDGTRLSIL.

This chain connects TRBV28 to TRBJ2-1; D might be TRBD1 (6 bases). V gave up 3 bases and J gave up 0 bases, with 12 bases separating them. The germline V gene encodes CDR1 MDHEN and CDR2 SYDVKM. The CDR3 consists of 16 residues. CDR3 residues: CASSFGDTDSYNEQFF. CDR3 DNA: TGTGCCAGCAGTTTCGGGGACACTGACTCCTACAATGAGCAGTTCTTC.

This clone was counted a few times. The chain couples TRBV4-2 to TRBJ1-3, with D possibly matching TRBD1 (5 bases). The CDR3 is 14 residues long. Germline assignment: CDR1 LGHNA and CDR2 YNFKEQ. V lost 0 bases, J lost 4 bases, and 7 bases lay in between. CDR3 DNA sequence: TGTGCCAGCAGCCAAGAGACAGCCGGAAACACCATATATTTT. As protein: CASSQETAGNTIYF.

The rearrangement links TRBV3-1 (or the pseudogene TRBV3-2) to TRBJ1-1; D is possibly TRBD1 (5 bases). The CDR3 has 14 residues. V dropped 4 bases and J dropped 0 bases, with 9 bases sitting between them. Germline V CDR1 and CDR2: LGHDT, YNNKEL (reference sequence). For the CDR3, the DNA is TGTGCCAGCAGCCGAGGGGAAGTGAACACTGAAGCTTTCTTT. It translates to CASSRGEVNTEAFF.

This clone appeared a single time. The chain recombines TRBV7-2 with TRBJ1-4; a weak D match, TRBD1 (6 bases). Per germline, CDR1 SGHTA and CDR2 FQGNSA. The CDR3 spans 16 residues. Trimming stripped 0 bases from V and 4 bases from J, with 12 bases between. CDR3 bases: TGTGCCAGCAGCTTAGCGGGGGCAGGTCTTAATGAAAAACTGTTTTTT. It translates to CASSLAGAGLNEKLFF.

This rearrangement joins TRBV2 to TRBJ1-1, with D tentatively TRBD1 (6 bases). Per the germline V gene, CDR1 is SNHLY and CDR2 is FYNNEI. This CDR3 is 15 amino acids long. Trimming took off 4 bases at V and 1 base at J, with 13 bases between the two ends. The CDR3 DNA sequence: TGTGCCAGCAGTGTTCGGGGGGCGGAGAACACTGAAGCTTTCTTT. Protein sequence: CASSVRGAENTEAFF.

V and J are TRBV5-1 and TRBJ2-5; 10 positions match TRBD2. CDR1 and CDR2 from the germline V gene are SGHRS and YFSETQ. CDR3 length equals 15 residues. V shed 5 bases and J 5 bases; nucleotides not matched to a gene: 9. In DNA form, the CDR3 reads TGCGCCAGCAGTGGCCGACTAGCGGGTGGGGAGACCCAGTACTTC. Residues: CASSGRLAGGETQYF. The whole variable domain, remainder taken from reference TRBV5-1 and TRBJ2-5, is KAGVTQTPRYLIKTRGQQVTLSCSPISGHRSVSWYQQTPGQGLQFLFEYFSETQRNKGNFPGRFSGRQFSNSRSEMNVSTLELGDSALYLCASSGRLAGGETQYFGPGTRLLVL.

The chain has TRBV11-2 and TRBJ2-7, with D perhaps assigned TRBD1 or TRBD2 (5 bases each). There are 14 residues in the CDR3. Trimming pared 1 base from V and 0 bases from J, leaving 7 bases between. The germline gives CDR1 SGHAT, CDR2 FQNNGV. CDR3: CASSLVGTSYEQYF. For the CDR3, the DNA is TGTGCCAGCAGCTTAGTAGGGACCTCCTACGAGCAGTACTTC.

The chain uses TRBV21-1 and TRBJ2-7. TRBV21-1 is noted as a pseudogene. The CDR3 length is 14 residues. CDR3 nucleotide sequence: TGTGCCAGCAGCAAATTTCCGAAGGCTCACGAGCAGTACTTC. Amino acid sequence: CASSKFPKAHEQYF.

The CDR3 DNA is TGTGCTGGGTTAGCAGCAACTAATGAAAAACTGTTTTTT. Protein product: CAGLAATNEKLFF. This chain connects TRBV30 to TRBJ1-4; the D is unclear. The germline V gene has CDR1 GTSNPN and CDR2 SVGIG (reference sequence). The CDR3 has 13 residues.

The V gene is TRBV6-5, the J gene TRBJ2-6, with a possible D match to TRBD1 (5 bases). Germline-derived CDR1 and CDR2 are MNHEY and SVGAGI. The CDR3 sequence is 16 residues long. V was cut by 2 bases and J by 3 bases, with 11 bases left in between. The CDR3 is CASSYALGDGANVLTF. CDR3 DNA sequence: TGTGCCAGCAGTTACGCTTTAGGGGATGGGGCCAACGTCCTGACTTTC.

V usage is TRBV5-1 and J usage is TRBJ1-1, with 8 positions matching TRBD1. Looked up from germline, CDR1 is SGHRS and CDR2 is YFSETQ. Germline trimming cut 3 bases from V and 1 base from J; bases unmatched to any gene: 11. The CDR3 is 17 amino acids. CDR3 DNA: TGCGCCAGCAGCTACCATAGAGCCGGGACAGGGAACACTGAAGCTTTCTTT. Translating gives CASSYHRAGTGNTEAFF.

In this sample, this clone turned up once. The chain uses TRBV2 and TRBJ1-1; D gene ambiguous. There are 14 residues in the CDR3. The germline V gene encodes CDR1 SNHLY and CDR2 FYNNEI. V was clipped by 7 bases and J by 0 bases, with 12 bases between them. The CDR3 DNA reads TGTGCCAGCAAGGAGGGCAGAGTGAACACTGAAGCTTTCTTT. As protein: CASKEGRVNTEAFF.

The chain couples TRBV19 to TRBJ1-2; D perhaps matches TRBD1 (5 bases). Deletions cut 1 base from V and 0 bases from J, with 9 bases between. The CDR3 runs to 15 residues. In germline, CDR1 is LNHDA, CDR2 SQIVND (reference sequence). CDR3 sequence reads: CASSIGQSPNYGYTF. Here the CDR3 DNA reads TGTGCCAGTAGTATAGGACAGAGCCCTAACTATGGCTACACCTTC.

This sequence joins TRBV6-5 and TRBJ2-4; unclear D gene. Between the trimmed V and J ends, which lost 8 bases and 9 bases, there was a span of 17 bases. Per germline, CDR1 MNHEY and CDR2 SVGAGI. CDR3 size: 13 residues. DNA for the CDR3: TGTGCCAGCGGCCACCCATCCCAGGCCATTCAGTACTTC. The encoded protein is CASGHPSQAIQYF.

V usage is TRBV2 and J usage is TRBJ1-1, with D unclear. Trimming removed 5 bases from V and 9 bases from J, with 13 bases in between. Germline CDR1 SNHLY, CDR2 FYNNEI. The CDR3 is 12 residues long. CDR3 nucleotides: TGTGCCAGCAGTTACATCGTTGGAAAAGCTTTCTTT. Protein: CASSYIVGKAFF.

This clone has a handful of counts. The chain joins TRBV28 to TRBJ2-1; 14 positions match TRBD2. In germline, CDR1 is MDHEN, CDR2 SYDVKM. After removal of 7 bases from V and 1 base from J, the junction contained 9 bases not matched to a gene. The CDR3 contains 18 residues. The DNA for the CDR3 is TGTGCCAGCACCTCGACTAGCGGGAGGGCTTTGTCCTACAATGAGCAGTTCTTC. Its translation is CASTSTSGRALSYNEQFF.

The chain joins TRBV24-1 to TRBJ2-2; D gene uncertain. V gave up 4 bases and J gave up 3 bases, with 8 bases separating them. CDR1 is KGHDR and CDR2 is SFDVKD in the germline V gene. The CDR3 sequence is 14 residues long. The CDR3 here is CATSEQTDTGELFF. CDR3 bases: TGTGCCACCAGTGAACAAACAGACACCGGGGAGCTGTTTTTT.

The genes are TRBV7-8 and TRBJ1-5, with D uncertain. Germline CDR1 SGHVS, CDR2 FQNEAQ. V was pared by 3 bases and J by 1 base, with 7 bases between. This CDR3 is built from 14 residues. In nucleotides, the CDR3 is TGTGCCAGCAGCTTTGGACGGAGCAATCAGCCCCAGCATTTT. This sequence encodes CASSFGRSNQPQHF.

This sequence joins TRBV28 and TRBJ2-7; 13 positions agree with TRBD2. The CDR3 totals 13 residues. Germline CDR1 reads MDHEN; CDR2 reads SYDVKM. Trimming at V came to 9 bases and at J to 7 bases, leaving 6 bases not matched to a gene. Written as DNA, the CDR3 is TGTGCCAGTCGGACTAGCGGGAGTTTAGAGCAGTACTTC. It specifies CASRTSGSLEQYF.

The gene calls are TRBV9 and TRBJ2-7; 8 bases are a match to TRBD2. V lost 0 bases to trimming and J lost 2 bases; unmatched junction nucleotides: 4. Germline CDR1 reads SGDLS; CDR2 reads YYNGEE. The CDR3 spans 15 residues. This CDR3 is CASSVDGTSTYEQYF. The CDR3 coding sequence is TGTGCCAGCAGCGTAGACGGGACTAGTACCTACGAGCAGTACTTC.

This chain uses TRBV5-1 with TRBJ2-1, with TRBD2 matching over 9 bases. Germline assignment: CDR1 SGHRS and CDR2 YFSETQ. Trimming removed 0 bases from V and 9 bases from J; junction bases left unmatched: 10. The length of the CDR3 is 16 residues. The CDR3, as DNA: TGCGCCAGCAGCTTGGTGGGCGGGAGGGCCTTTAGTGAGCAGTTCTTC. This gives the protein CASSLVGGRAFSEQFF.

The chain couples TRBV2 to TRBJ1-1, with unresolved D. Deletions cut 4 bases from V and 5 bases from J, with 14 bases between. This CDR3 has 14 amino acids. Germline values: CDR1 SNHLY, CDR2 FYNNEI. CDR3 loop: CASSGPGRRTEAFF. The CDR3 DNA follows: TGTGCCAGCAGTGGGCCAGGCCGGAGGACTGAAGCTTTCTTT.